This T cell receptor (beta chain) is from a study of blood T cell repertoires in COVID-19. The CDR3 sequence is 14 residues long. The germline CDR1 and CDR2 sequences are MNHEY and SVGAGI. The V gene end was trimmed by 7 bases and the J gene end by 1 base; junction bases not matched to a gene: 3. Profiling relied on immunoSEQ multiplex PCR, and the TCRdb table lists in-frame clones only, not all of them. The data contain around 200,000 clones, just under 90% of them singletons. Sequenced input: PBMCs or T cells enriched from blood (not recorded which). This chain uses TRBV6-5 with TRBJ1-5; 8 nucleotides align to TRBD1. The TCR comes from a young man who had recovered from COVID-19. CDR3 coding DNA: TGTGCCAGCATCTGGACAGGGAGCAATCAGCCCCAGCATTTT. This sequence encodes CASIWTGSNQPQHF.